This TCR beta chain derives from a study of control samples from healthy donors and cancer patients. In this sample, this clone turned up a few times. Method: immunoSEQ multiplex PCR; TCRdb's copy keeps in-frame clones and lacks some. Of 20,000 to 25,000 clones in the sample, 65% to 90% were seen once. The receptor comes from a man in his sixties with head and neck cancer. The specimen sequenced was PBMCs.

In DNA form, the CDR3 reads TGTGCCAGCAGTTACTCGGGGGGATCCCTCCACTTT. This sequence encodes CASSYSGGSLHF. The chain uses TRBV6-5 and TRBJ1-6; D possibly corresponds to TRBD1 (5 bases). Trimming left V 0 bases short and J 14 bases short, with 8 bases between. Per the germline V gene, CDR1 is MNHEY and CDR2 is SVGAGI. CDR3 length equals 12 residues.